This T cell receptor beta chain is from a study of shared clonotypes between healthy human individuals. General study findings and limits: Among a handful of donors, roughly 5% of naive CD4 clonotypes were found in common. The study drew on few donors, limiting represented genetic and exposure-history diversity.

Germline V lookup: CDR1 SGHTS, CDR2 YDEGEE. The CDR3 spans 14 residues. Trimming took 3 bases from V and 4 from J, leaving 13 bases between them. Profiling relied on immunoSEQ multiplex PCR, and the TCRdb table lists in-frame clones only, not all of them. The sample records some 1.5 million clones, over 95% being singletons. About this clone: Its antigen is still unknown.

The TCR comes from a young man in good health. Sequencing was performed on naive CD4+ T cells sorted from blood. Subset of the sample: CD45RA+ positively selected. V gene TRBV5-8 combines with J gene TRBJ1-1, with D uncertain. DNA for the CDR3: TGTGCCAGCAGCTGGTGGGTAGTAGGCACTGAAGCTTTCTTT. It codes for CASSWWVVGTEAFF.